This T cell receptor beta chain was captured by sequencing in a study of blood T cell repertoires in COVID-19. Original processing methods: Scientists estimated how many nucleated cells there were by amplifying reference gene primers. Profiling relied on immunoSEQ multiplex PCR, and the TCRdb table lists in-frame clones only, not all of them. That table gives V, J and clone size, and the DNA gave D and trimming. The repertoire has approximately 330,000 clones, around nine tenths of them found once; the top ten carry roughly 10%. The specimen sequenced was PBMCs or T cells enriched from blood (not recorded which). The sequence derives from a woman aged 25 to 39 who had recovered from COVID-19.

CDR3 residues: CASSLGFNGGIVQYF. In nucleotides, the CDR3 is TGTGCCAGCAGCTTAGGGTTTAATGGGGGCATCGTTCAGTACTTC. V is TRBV11-2 and J is TRBJ2-4, with a possible D match to TRBD1 (6 bases). This CDR3 region has 15 residues. V shed 1 base and J shed 11 bases, with 18 bases lying between them. Germline loops: CDR1 SGHAT, CDR2 FQNNGV.